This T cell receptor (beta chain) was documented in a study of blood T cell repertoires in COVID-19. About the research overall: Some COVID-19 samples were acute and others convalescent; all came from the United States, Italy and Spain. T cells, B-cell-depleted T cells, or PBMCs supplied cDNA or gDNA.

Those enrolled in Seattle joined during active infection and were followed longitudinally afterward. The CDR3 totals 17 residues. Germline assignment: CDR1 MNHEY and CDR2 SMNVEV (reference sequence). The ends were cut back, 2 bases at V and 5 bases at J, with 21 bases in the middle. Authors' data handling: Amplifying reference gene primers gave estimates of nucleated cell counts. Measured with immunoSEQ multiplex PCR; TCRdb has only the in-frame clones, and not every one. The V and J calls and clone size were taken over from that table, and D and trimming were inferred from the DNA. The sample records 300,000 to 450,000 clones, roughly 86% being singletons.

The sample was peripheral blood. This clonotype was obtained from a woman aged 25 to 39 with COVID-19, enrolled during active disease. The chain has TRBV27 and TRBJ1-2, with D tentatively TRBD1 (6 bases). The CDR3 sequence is CASSLTPLGTSLYGYTF. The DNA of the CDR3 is TGTGCCAGCAGTTTAACTCCTCTCGGGACAAGCCTGTATGGCTACACCTTC.